What follows are 13 T cell receptor beta chains derived from one specimen sequenced in a study of shared clonotypes between healthy human individuals (dated by TCRdb to 2019 to 2021). Libraries were made using the immunoSEQ multiplex PCR assay. In TCRdb, the immuneACCESS table is reduced to in-frame sequences with V and J assigned. These tables do not hold every clone; where another copy was compared, an unresolved V gene accounts for under half, and the others remain unexplained. Across this sample there are some 1 million clones, with approximately 72% seen only once. The top ten constitute around 1.5% of the sample. What was sequenced was memory CD4+ T cells sorted from blood. The cell subset or site label here, explained by the study, means: CD45RA-negative fraction. The source of these receptors is a man between 18 and 29 years old in good health.

The rearrangement uses TRBV21-1 and TRBJ2-3; TRBD1 is taken as the D call from the table, unchecked against the DNA. TRBV21-1 is labeled a pseudogene. The CDR3 totals 16 residues. In DNA form, the CDR3 reads TGTGCCAGCAGCAACGTTGGACAGGGATTCACAGATACGCAGTATTTT. Translation: CASSNVGQGFTDTQYF.

The CDR3 spells CASSLSGGQGGYEQYF. CDR3 DNA sequence: TGTGCCAGCAGCTTGTCCGGGGGACAGGGGGGCTACGAGCAGTACTTC. The chain carries TRBV5-4 and TRBJ2-7; 11 bases are shared with TRBD1. V was pared by 1 base and J by 3 bases, with 6 bases of the junction left unmatched. The CDR3 is 16 amino acids. Germline values: CDR1 SGHNT, CDR2 YYREEE (reference sequence).

The chain joins TRBV7-2 to TRBJ1-2, with 8 bases aligning to TRBD1. J lost 4 bases, V lost 4 bases, and 14 bases had no gene match. The CDR3 has 17 residues. Germline loops: CDR1 SGHTA, CDR2 FQGNSA. This chain's CDR3 is CASSSGQGAGTLYGYTF. CDR3 nucleotides: TGTGCCAGCAGCTCCGGTCAGGGGGCGGGGACCCTCTATGGCTACACCTTC.

This clone was picked up one time. The chain joins TRBV5-1 to TRBJ2-3; perhaps TRBD1 as D (5 bases). Trimming cost V 2 bases and J 2 bases, with 9 bases left between them. From germline, CDR1 is SGHRS and CDR2 YFSETQ. The length of the CDR3 is 14 residues. CDR3 coding DNA: TGCGCCAGCAGCTTCAGGGCCCCCACAGATACGCAGTATTTT. Its translation is CASSFRAPTDTQYF.

The chain carries TRBV28 and TRBJ2-5, with D maybe TRBD2 (7 bases). The CDR3 totals 16 residues. Trimming removed 7 bases from V and 5 bases from J, with 23 bases in between. Germline V lookup: CDR1 MDHEN, CDR2 SYDVKM. CDR3 residues: CASKTGGQNRRETQYF. Written as DNA, the CDR3 is TGTGCCAGCAAAACGGGGGGACAAAATCGTCGGGAGACCCAGTACTTC.

The rearrangement joins TRBV30 to TRBJ1-6; 8 bases line up with TRBD1. In germline, CDR1 is GTSNPN, CDR2 SVGIG (reference sequence). J lost 9 bases, V lost 3 bases, and 4 bases had no gene match. This CDR3 contains 13 residues. The CDR3 loop is CAWRTGVGSPLHF. CDR3 DNA: TGTGCCTGGAGGACAGGGGTGGGTTCACCCCTCCACTTT.

This clone was observed a single time. Other nucleotide sequences in the sample specify the same CDR3. The V and J genes are TRBV5-1 and TRBJ1-2, with unresolved D. CDR3 length: 14 residues. In germline, CDR1 is SGHRS, CDR2 YFSETQ. V was shortened by 0 bases and J by 0 bases, with 6 bases between the two germline ends. The CDR3, as DNA: TGCGCCAGCAGCTTGGAGGGCACTAACTATGGCTACACCTTC. It translates to CASSLEGTNYGYTF.

On this clone: Other DNA sequences from this sample encode an identical CDR3 as well. V gene TRBV6-6 combines with J gene TRBJ2-7; D is possibly TRBD1 (7 bases). This CDR3 comprises 14 residues. CDR1 and CDR2 (germline): MNHNY, SVGAGI (reference sequence). With 6 bases removed from V and 6 bases from J, the gap between germline ends came to 18 bases. The CDR3 protein is CASRPPQGTGEQYF. In DNA, the CDR3 is TGTGCCAGCAGACCGCCACAGGGGACTGGCGAGCAGTACTTC.

The chain has TRBV5-6 and TRBJ2-7; D unclear. Trimming removed 0 bases from V and 0 bases from J, with 10 bases in between. The CDR3 extends over 15 amino acids. In germline, CDR1 is SGHDT, CDR2 YYEEEE. CDR3 amino acids: CASSLGHSSSYEQYF. CDR3 coding DNA: TGTGCCAGCAGCTTGGGTCACTCCAGCTCCTACGAGCAGTACTTC.

In this sample, this clone turned up once. The rearrangement joins TRBV9 to TRBJ1-6; D is unresolved. From germline, CDR1 is SGDLS and CDR2 YYNGEE. The CDR3 loop spans 16 amino acids. V was clipped by 1 base and J by 2 bases, with 10 bases between them. Here the CDR3 reads CASSVSSDTYNSPLHF. The CDR3 nucleotides are TGTGCCAGCAGCGTATCGTCAGATACCTATAATTCACCCCTCCACTTT.

The rearrangement joins TRBV2 to TRBJ2-7; 10 positions agree with TRBD1. In germline, CDR1 is SNHLY, CDR2 FYNNEI. With 5 bases clipped from V and 7 bases from J, the junction kept 8 bases outside the gene matches. The CDR3 consists of 14 residues. The DNA for the CDR3 is TGTGCCAGCAGTCTGGACAGGGGGACGCCAGAGCAGTACTTC. It encodes CASSLDRGTPEQYF.

This clone has only a few counts. The chain uses TRBV7-2 and TRBJ1-5; no reliable D call. V lost 8 bases to trimming and J lost 0 bases, with 8 bases between them. CDR3 length: 13 amino acids. Germline-derived CDR1 and CDR2 are SGHTA and FQGNSA. CDR3 amino acids: CASGPDSNQPQHF. The CDR3, as DNA: TGTGCCAGCGGACCAGATAGCAATCAGCCCCAGCATTTT.

The chain joins TRBV11-2 to TRBJ1-2; D is unresolved. Germline lookup yields CDR1 SGHAT and CDR2 FQNNGV. The V end was cut by 5 bases, the J end by 7 bases, with 11 bases between. The CDR3 has 12 amino acids. CDR3 DNA: TGTGCCAGCAGCCCGGGCCCCGGTGGCTACACCTTC. It encodes CASSPGPGGYTF.